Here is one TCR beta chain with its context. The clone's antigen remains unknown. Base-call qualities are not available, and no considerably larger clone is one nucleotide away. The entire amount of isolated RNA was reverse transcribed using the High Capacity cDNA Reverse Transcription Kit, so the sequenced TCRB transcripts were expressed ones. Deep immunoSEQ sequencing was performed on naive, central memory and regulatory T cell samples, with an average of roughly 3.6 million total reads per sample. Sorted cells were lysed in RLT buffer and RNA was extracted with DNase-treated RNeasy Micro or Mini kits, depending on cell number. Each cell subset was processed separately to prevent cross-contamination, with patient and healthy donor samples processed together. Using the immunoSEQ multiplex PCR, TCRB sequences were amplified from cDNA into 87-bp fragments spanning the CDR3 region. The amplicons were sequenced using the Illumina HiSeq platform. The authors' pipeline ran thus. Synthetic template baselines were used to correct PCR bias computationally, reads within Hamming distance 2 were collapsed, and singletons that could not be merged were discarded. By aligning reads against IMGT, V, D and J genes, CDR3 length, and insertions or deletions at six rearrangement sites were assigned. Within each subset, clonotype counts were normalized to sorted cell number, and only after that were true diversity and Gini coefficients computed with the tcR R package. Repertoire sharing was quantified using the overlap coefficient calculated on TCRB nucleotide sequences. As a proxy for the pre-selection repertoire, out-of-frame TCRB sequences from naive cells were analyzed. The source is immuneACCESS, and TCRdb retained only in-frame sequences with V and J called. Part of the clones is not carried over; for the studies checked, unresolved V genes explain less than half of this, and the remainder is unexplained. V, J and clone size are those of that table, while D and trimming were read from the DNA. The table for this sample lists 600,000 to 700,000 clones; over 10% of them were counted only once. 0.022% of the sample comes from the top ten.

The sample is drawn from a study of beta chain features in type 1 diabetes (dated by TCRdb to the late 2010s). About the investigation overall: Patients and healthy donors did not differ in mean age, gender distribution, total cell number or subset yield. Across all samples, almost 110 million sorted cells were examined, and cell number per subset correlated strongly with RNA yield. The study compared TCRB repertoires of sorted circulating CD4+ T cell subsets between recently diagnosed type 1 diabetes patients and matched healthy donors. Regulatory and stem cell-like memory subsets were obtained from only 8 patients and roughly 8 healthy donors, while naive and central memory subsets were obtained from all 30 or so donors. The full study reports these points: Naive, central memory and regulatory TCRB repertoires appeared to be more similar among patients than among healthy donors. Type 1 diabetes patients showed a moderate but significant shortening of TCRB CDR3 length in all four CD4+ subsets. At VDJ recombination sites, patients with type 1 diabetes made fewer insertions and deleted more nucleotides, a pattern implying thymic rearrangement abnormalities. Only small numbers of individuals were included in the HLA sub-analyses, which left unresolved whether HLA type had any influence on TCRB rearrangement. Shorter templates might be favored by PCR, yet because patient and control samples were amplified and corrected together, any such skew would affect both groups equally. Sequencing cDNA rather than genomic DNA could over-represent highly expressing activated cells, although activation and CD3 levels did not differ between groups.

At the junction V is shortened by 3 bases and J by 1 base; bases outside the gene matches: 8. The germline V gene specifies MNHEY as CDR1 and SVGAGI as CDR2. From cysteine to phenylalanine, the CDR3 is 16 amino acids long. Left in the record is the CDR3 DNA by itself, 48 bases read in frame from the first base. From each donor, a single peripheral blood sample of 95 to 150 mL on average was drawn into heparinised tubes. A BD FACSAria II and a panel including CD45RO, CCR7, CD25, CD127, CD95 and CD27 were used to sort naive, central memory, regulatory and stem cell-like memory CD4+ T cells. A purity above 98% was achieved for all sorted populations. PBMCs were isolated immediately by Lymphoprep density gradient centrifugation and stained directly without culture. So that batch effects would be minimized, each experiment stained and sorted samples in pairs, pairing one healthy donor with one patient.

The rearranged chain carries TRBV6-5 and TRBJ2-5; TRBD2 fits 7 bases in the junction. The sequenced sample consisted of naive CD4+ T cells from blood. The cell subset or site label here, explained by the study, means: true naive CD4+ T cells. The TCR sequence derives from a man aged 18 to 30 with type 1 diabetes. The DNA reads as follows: TGTGCCAGCAGTTATCAGACTAGCTTAGTCCAAGAGACCCAGTACTTC. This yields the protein CASSYQTSLVQETQYF.